Listed below are T cell receptor beta chains from one sample, sequenced in a study of control samples from healthy donors and cancer patients. This table comes from immunoSEQ multiplex PCR, and its TCRdb copy is limited to in-frame clones, with some not included. The table records around 84,000 clones, approximately 82% of them present only once. The material sequenced was PBMCs. Receptor source: a man aged 60 to 75 with head and neck cancer. Both conserved end residues are part of each CDR3. Each record gives: D gene, V gene, CDR3 length, J gene, clone size, CDR3 DNA, CDR3 protein. A D gene is named only where the DNA matches it firmly. Clone size is shown for a subset of rows, as once, few, many or a class of expanded clone.

D gene: TRBD2; V gene: TRBV5-4; CDR3 length: 13; J gene: TRBJ2-7; clone size: NA; CDR3 DNA: TGTGCCAGCAGCCCGGGGGGGCGCTACGAGCAGTACTTC; CDR3 protein: CASSPGGRYEQYF
D gene: TRBD2; V gene: TRBV7-9; CDR3 length: 19; J gene: TRBJ2-1; clone size: few; CDR3 DNA: TGTGCCAGCAGCGGACCGGGACTAGCGGGGGGGAGCTCCTACAATGAGCAGTTCTTC; CDR3 protein: CASSGPGLAGGSSYNEQFF
D gene: NA; V gene: TRBV27; CDR3 length: 14; J gene: TRBJ2-3; clone size: few; CDR3 DNA: TGTGCCAGCATCCCCGATTACGGGACAGATACGCAGTATTTT; CDR3 protein: CASIPDYGTDTQYF
D gene: NA; V gene: TRBV4-1; CDR3 length: 16; J gene: TRBJ1-5; clone size: NA; CDR3 DNA: TGCGCCAGCAGCCAAGTTCCAGACGCGAGCAATCAGCCCCAGCATTTT; CDR3 protein: CASSQVPDASNQPQHF
D gene: TRBD2; V gene: TRBV19; CDR3 length: 15; J gene: TRBJ2-3; clone size: NA; CDR3 DNA: TGTGCCAGTAGTGTGGGACTAGCGGACACAGATACGCAGTATTTT; CDR3 protein: CASSVGLADTDTQYF
D gene: TRBD1; V gene: TRBV3-1/TRBV3-2; CDR3 length: 14; J gene: TRBJ1-2; clone size: NA; CDR3 DNA: TGTGCCAGCAGCGATCGACAGGGCGCGTATGGCTACACCTTC; CDR3 protein: CASSDRQGAYGYTF
D gene: TRBD1; V gene: TRBV9; CDR3 length: 16; J gene: TRBJ2-4; clone size: once; CDR3 DNA: TGTGCCAGCAGCGTAGGGACAGGGGTCCAAAAAAACATTCAGTACTTC; CDR3 protein: CASSVGTGVQKNIQYF
D gene: TRBD2; V gene: TRBV5-1; CDR3 length: 17; J gene: TRBJ2-2; clone size: NA; CDR3 DNA: TGCGCCAGCAGCTCCACCCCTAGCGGGACGAACACCGGGGAGCTGTTTTTT; CDR3 protein: CASSSTPSGTNTGELFF
D gene: NA; V gene: TRBV27; CDR3 length: 16; J gene: TRBJ2-3; clone size: NA; CDR3 DNA: TGTGCCAGCAGTTTCTCTCTTTCTCGCCGCACAGATACGCAGTATTTT; CDR3 protein: CASSFSLSRRTDTQYF
D gene: NA; V gene: TRBV6-5; CDR3 length: 14; J gene: TRBJ1-5; clone size: few; CDR3 DNA: TGTGCCAGCAGTTACGTGTCAGGGTATCAGCCCCAGCATTTT; CDR3 protein: CASSYVSGYQPQHF
D gene: TRBD2; V gene: TRBV19; CDR3 length: 16; J gene: TRBJ2-7; clone size: few; CDR3 DNA: TGTGCCAGTAGGTTGACTAGCGGGAGCCACCGAGCCGAGCAGTACTTC; CDR3 protein: CASRLTSGSHRAEQYF
D gene: TRBD2; V gene: TRBV13; CDR3 length: 16; J gene: TRBJ2-5; clone size: NA; CDR3 DNA: TGTGCCAGCAGCGACCGGACGGGAGGGATTGGGGAGACCCAGTACTTC; CDR3 protein: CASSDRTGGIGETQYF
D gene: NA; V gene: TRBV3-1/TRBV3-2; CDR3 length: 14; J gene: TRBJ1-1; clone size: NA; CDR3 DNA: TGTGCCAGCAGCCTCAGGACGGGAAACACTGAAGCTTTCTTT; CDR3 protein: CASSLRTGNTEAFF
D gene: NA; V gene: TRBV28; CDR3 length: 16; J gene: TRBJ1-2; clone size: NA; CDR3 DNA: TGTGCCAGCAGCTTGAGACAGGACTCCGCGAGGTATGGCTACACCTTC; CDR3 protein: CASSLRQDSARYGYTF
D gene: TRBD1; V gene: TRBV5-1; CDR3 length: 14; J gene: TRBJ2-7; clone size: NA; CDR3 DNA: TGCGCCAGCAGCCCAGGACAGGGTTGGTACGAGCAGTACTTC; CDR3 protein: CASSPGQGWYEQYF
D gene: TRBD2; V gene: TRBV6-5; CDR3 length: 16; J gene: TRBJ2-7; clone size: NA; CDR3 DNA: TGTGCCAGCAGTTACTCGAGGACTAGCGGAACCTACGAGCAGTACTTC; CDR3 protein: CASSYSRTSGTYEQYF
D gene: TRBD2; V gene: TRBV7-9; CDR3 length: 18; J gene: TRBJ2-2; clone size: few; CDR3 DNA: TGTGCCAGCAGCTTGGCTAGAAGCGGGAGACTGAGTACCGGGGAGCTGTTTTTT; CDR3 protein: CASSLARSGRLSTGELFF
D gene: NA; V gene: TRBV28; CDR3 length: 14; J gene: TRBJ2-1; clone size: NA; CDR3 DNA: TGTGCCAGCGACGGAGGAGATTCCTACAATGAGCAGTTCTTC; CDR3 protein: CASDGGDSYNEQFF
D gene: TRBD1; V gene: TRBV6-6; CDR3 length: 15; J gene: TRBJ2-7; clone size: few; CDR3 DNA: TGTGCCAGCAGCCTACCCCCGGGACAGAATTACGAGCAGTACTTC; CDR3 protein: CASSLPPGQNYEQYF
D gene: TRBD1; V gene: TRBV19; CDR3 length: 13; J gene: TRBJ1-1; clone size: once; CDR3 DNA: TGTGCCAGTAGTATCCAGGGGGGCACTGAAGCTTTCTTT; CDR3 protein: CASSIQGGTEAFF
D gene: TRBD2; V gene: TRBV5-1; CDR3 length: 16; J gene: TRBJ2-3; clone size: NA; CDR3 DNA: TGCGCCAGCAGCATCGGGACTAGGGGTCACACAGATACGCAGTATTTT; CDR3 protein: CASSIGTRGHTDTQYF
D gene: NA; V gene: TRBV2; CDR3 length: 14; J gene: TRBJ2-5; clone size: NA; CDR3 DNA: TGTGCCAGCAGGATGGGGGGAGTGGGAGAGACCCAGTACTTC; CDR3 protein: CASRMGGVGETQYF
D gene: NA; V gene: TRBV7-9; CDR3 length: 13; J gene: TRBJ2-7; clone size: once; CDR3 DNA: TGTGCCAGCAGCTTAGTGGGGGCCTACGAGCAGTACTTC; CDR3 protein: CASSLVGAYEQYF